This T cell receptor (beta chain) was recovered during a study of cytomegalovirus exposure and HLA in healthy donors. General study points: Researchers catalogued approximately 170 TCR beta chains as cytomegalovirus-associated. V segments that were indistinguishable, TRBV6-2 and TRBV6-3 among them, were omitted from analysis.

PCR employed 60 Vbeta and 13 Jbeta primers. Produced via immunoSEQ multiplex PCR; TCRdb's table is partial and in-frame only. The repertoire consists of around 150,000 clones, with roughly 77% occurring once and the leading ten covering approximately 10%. Germline CDR1 reads MGHRA; CDR2 reads YSYEKL. V was trimmed by 1 base and J by 8 bases, leaving 15 bases between them. This CDR3 is 15 amino acids long. Comment on this clone: Its antigen is still unknown.

The sequenced sample was PBMCs. The receptor's source is a man younger than 35 in good health and CMV-seropositive. This sequence joins TRBV4-1 and TRBJ2-1; TRBD2 is a possible D gene (5 bases). The CDR3 DNA reads TGCGCCAGCAGCCAAGTGGAGGCCTTTGGCGATGAGCAGTTCTTC. Translated, it gives CASSQVEAFGDEQFF.